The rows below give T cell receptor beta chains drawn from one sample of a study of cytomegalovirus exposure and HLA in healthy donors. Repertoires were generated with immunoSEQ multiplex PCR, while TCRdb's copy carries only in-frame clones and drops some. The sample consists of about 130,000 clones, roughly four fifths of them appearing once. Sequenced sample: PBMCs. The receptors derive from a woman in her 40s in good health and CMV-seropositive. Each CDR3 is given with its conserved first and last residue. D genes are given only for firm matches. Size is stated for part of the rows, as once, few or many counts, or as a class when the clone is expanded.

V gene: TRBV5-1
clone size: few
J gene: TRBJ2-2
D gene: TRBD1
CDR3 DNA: TGCGCCAGCAGCCCCGGGACAGGGTCGAACACCGGGGAGCTGTTTTTT
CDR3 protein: CASSPGTGSNTGELFF

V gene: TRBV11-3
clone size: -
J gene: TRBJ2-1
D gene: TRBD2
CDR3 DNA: TGTGCCAGCAGCCCCCGCGGGGGTTCTAGCGGGCCCTACAATGAGCAGTTCTTC
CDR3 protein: CASSPRGGSSGPYNEQFF

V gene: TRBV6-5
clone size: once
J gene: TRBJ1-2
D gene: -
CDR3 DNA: TGTGCCAGCAGTTACGTGGGGGCGCATTCCTATGGCTACACCTTC
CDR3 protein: CASSYVGAHSYGYTF

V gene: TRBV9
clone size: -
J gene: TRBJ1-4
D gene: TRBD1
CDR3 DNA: TGTGCCAGCAGCGCACGACAGGGCCCCTATAATGAAAAACTGTTTTTT
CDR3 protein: CASSARQGPYNEKLFF

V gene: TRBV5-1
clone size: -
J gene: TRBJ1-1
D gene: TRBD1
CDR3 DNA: TGCGCCAGCAGATATGGGACAGGGTCCTCTGAAGCTTTCTTT
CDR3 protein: CASRYGTGSSEAFF

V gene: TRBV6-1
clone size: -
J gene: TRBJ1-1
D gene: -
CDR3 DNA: TGTGCCAGCAGACGGGATTCGGTCACTGAAGCTTTCTTT
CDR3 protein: CASRRDSVTEAFF

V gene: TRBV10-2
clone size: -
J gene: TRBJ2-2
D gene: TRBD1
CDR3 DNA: TGCGCCAGCATACTGACAGGGGCGGCGAACACCGGGGAGCTGTTTTTT
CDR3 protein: CASILTGAANTGELFF

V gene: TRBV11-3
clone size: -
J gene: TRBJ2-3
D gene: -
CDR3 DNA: TGTGCCAGCAGACCAACAGGCTCAGATACGCAGTATTTT
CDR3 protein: CASRPTGSDTQYF

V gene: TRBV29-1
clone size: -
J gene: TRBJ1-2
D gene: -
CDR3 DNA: TGCAGCGTTGCCCTACAGGTTAACTATGGCTACACCTTC
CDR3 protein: CSVALQVNYGYTF

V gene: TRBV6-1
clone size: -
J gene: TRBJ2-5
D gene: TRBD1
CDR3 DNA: TGTGCCAGCAGTGAAGTCAGGGGGGAGACCCAGTACTTC
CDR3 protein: CASSEVRGETQYF

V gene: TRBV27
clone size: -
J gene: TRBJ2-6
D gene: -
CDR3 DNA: TGTGCCAGCAGTTTAGTGAGAGGGGCCAACGTCCTGACTTTC
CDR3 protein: CASSLVRGANVLTF

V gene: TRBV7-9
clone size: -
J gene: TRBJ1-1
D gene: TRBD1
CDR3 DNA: TGTGCCAGCAGAGGGGACAGGAGCACTGAAGCTTTCTTT
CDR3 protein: CASRGDRSTEAFF

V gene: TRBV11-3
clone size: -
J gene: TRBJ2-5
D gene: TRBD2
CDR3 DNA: TGTGCCAGCAGCCGAAGCGGGGCTGAGACCCAGTACTTC
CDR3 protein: CASSRSGAETQYF

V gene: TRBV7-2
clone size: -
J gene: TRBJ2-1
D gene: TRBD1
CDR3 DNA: TGTGCCAGCAGCTTACTCCGTGGGACAGAAGCCTACAATGAGCAGTTCTTC
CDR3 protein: CASSLLRGTEAYNEQFF

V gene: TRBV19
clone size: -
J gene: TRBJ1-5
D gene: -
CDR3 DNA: TGTGCCGTTAAGGGGAGCAATCAGCCCCAGCATTTT
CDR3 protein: CAVKGSNQPQHF

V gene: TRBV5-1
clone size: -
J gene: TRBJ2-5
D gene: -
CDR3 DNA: TGCGCCAGCAGCTTAGGTAGGGGCCAAGAGACCCAGTACTTC
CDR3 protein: CASSLGRGQETQYF

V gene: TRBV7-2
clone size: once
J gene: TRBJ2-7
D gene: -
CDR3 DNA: TGTGCCAGCAGCTTTTTTGGGAGTGAGGAGCAGTACTTC
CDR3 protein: CASSFFGSEEQYF

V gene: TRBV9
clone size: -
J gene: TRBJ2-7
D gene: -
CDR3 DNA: TGTGCCAGCAGCGTGGGGGGGCGGTACGAGCAGTACTTC
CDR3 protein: CASSVGGRYEQYF

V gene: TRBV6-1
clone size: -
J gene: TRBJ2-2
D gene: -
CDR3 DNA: TGTGCCAGCAGGCGGGACAGGAACACCGGGGAGCTGTTTTTT
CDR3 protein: CASRRDRNTGELFF

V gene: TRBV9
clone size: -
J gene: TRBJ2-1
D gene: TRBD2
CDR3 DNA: TGTGCCAGCAGCCTTACACTAGCGGGAATGGATGGTGTCAATGAGCAGTTCTTC
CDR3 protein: CASSLTLAGMDGVNEQFF

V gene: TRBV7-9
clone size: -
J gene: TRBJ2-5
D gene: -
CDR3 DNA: TGTGCCAGCCATCGCGGACTATTTGAGACCCAGTACTTC
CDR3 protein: CASHRGLFETQYF